Reported below is one T cell receptor (beta chain). Its antigen is as yet unknown. Between the trimmed V and J ends, which lost 4 bases and 5 bases, there was a span of 12 bases. Germline values: CDR1 SGHNT, CDR2 YENEEA. This CDR3 spans 14 amino acids. The data stem from a study of T cell responses to AZD1222 COVID-19 vaccine. Clones were read by immunoSEQ multiplex PCR, and TCRdb kept only the in-frame ones, dropping some. The profile shows some 150,000 clones, more than 85% of them singletons. Study observations and caveats: The study reported that nearly half of spike-specific TCRs target unmutated variant regions. Donors skewed white British and female; clonal diversity was possibly underestimated. No day 14 peak samples; only post-peak repertoires were characterized.

This clonotype originated in an adult who received the AZD1222 COVID-19 vaccine. Here the sequenced sample was peripheral blood, taken 28 days after the second AZD1222 dose. This chain uses TRBV11-3 with TRBJ2-1; D not resolved. The CDR3 loop reads CASSSPDGNNEQFF. CDR3 nucleotides: TGTGCCAGCAGCTCCCCGGACGGCAACAATGAGCAGTTCTTC.